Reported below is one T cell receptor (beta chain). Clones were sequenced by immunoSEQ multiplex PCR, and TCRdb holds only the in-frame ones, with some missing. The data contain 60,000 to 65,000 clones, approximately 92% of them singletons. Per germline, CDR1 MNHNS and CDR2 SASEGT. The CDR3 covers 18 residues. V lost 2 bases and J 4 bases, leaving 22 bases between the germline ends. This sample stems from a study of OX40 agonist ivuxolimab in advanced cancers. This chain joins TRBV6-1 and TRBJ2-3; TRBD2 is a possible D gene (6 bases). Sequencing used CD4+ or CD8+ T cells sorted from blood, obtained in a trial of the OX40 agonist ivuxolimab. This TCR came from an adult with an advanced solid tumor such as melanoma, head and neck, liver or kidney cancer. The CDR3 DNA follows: TGTGCCAGCAGTGAAACTCTCCCCGGCGGTCAGCGGGCAGATACGCAGTATTTT. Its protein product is CASSETLPGGQRADTQYF.